This TCR beta chain was recorded in a study of shared clonotypes between healthy human individuals. Study at large: For every donor, three CD4 naive, three CD4 memory, two CD8 naive and one CD8 memory plates were used. Study-level points and caveats: Estimated richness values were generally larger in naive subsets than in memory subsets. When naive CD4 clonotypes were compared across several donors, 4% to 5.5% were shared.

Method: immunoSEQ multiplex PCR; TCRdb's copy keeps in-frame clones and lacks some. The sample contains about 2.4 million clones, over 85% of which appear only once. A CD45RA+ naive subset and a CD45RA-negative memory subset were split from CD4+ cells. Turning to this clone: Antigen: not known.

This CDR3 is 15 amino acids long. Looked up from germline, CDR1 is MNHNY and CDR2 is SVGAGI (reference sequence). V was trimmed by 5 bases and J by 1 base, leaving 11 bases between them. The chain recombines TRBV6-6 with TRBJ2-2; maybe TRBD2 (6 bases). The clonotype was recovered from a man between 18 and 35 years old in good health. Some clones in this sample may be carry-over from other donors' samples. The specimen sequenced was naive CD4+ T cells from PBMCs. Sample subset: CD45RA+ positively selected. CDR3 sequence reads: CASSRPGGNTGELFF. The CDR3 bases are TGTGCCAGCAGTCGACCCGGGGGGAACACCGGGGAGCTGTTTTTT.